This TCR beta chain is drawn from a study of T cells in Graves' hyperthyroidism and ophthalmopathy. Turning to the study itself: Prior to any treatment, at the point of initial diagnosis, peripheral blood was collected. Study conclusions and caveats: Within blood appeared most thyroid clonotypes that had expanded above 0.001. Before onset, ophthalmopathy was predicted by the model a median about six months earlier.

Disease lasting under 3 months, a NOSPECS grade of at least 4, and a Clinical Activity Score of at least 3 were features of the ophthalmopathy patients. V lost 3 bases and J 0 bases, leaving 18 bases between the germline ends. Germline CDR1 PRHDT, CDR2 FYEKMQ (reference sequence). The CDR3 length is 18 residues. This clonotype has ten or more counts. Its antigen remains unknown. Template material for amplifying TCR beta CDR3 regions consisted of RNA transcripts. TCR CDR3 underwent first-round RT-PCR with the HTBI primer set. MiXCR was run by TCRdb on the multiplex PCR reads, yielding one entry per CDR3 protein. The repertoire holds 300,000 to 500,000 distinct CDR3 sequences, with about 14% as singletons.

The genes are TRBV13 and TRBJ1-3; D perhaps matches TRBD1 (6 bases). Source material: blood. This receptor was identified in a man in his fifties or sixties with Graves' ophthalmopathy. CDR3 protein: CASSLTGATESSGNTIYF. As DNA, the CDR3 is TGTGCCAGCAGCTTGACAGGCGCGACTGAGAGCTCTGGAAACACCATATATTTT. Full variable domain (outside the CDR3, taken from reference TRBV13 and TRBJ1-3): AAGVIQSPRHLIKEKRETATLKCYPIPRHDTVYWYQQGPGQDPQFLISFYEKMQSDKGSIPDRFSAQQFSDYHSELNMSSLELGDSALYFCASSLTGATESSGNTIYFGEGSWLTVV.